The rows below give T cell receptor beta chains drawn from one sample of a study of OX40 agonist ivuxolimab in advanced cancers. The method was immunoSEQ multiplex PCR; TCRdb's version includes in-frame clones alone and lacks a portion of them. Among over 15,000 clones listed, 70% to 90% were seen once. Sequenced here: CD4+ or CD8+ T cells sorted from blood, sampled in a trial of the OX40 agonist ivuxolimab. The receptors derive from an adult with an advanced solid tumor such as melanoma, head and neck, liver or kidney cancer. CDR3s include the opening cysteine and the closing phenylalanine or tryptophan. Fields, in order: D gene, V gene, clone size, J gene, CDR3 DNA, CDR3 protein. A D gene is named only where the DNA matches it firmly. Some rows have no size entry. The others give once, few or many, or a class for an expanded clone.

D gene: TRBD1
V gene: TRBV5-1
clone size: NA
J gene: TRBJ2-3
CDR3 DNA: TGCGCCAGCAGCCGGGAGACAGGGGCGGATACGCAGTATTTT
CDR3 protein: CASSRETGADTQYF

D gene: NA
V gene: TRBV6-1
clone size: NA
J gene: TRBJ2-1
CDR3 DNA: TGTGCCAGCAGTGAAGTGGGGGTTCCGCTTTCAAACAATGAGCAGTTCTTC
CDR3 protein: CASSEVGVPLSNNEQFF

D gene: TRBD2
V gene: TRBV2
clone size: NA
J gene: TRBJ2-7
CDR3 DNA: TGTGCCAGCAGACGGACTAGCGGTGGTTACGAGCAGTACTTC
CDR3 protein: CASRRTSGGYEQYF

D gene: TRBD1
V gene: TRBV18
clone size: NA
J gene: TRBJ1-5
CDR3 DNA: TGTGCCAGCTCAGCGACAGGGGGCCAGCAGCCCCAGCATTTT
CDR3 protein: CASSATGGQQPQHF

D gene: NA
V gene: TRBV25-1
clone size: NA
J gene: TRBJ1-5
CDR3 DNA: TGTGCCAGCAGTGAAAGTTATAGCAATCAGCCCCAGCATTTT
CDR3 protein: CASSESYSNQPQHF

D gene: NA
V gene: TRBV5-6
clone size: NA
J gene: TRBJ1-2
CDR3 DNA: TGTGCCAGCAGCTTGTTTTCGTTGGGTAACTATGGCTACACCTTC
CDR3 protein: CASSLFSLGNYGYTF

D gene: NA
V gene: TRBV11-2
clone size: few
J gene: TRBJ2-7
CDR3 DNA: TGTGCCAGCAGTCTTCGGGACGGCTACGAGCAGTACTTC
CDR3 protein: CASSLRDGYEQYF

D gene: TRBD1
V gene: TRBV7-8
clone size: NA
J gene: TRBJ1-6
CDR3 DNA: TGTGCCAGCAGCATGACAGGGAGTAATTCACCCCTCCACTTT
CDR3 protein: CASSMTGSNSPLHF

D gene: TRBD1
V gene: TRBV7-9
clone size: NA
J gene: TRBJ1-1
CDR3 DNA: TGTGCCAGCAGCCGCTGGGGACAGGCTGAAGCTTTCTTT
CDR3 protein: CASSRWGQAEAFF

D gene: NA
V gene: TRBV7-2
clone size: NA
J gene: TRBJ2-3
CDR3 DNA: TGTGCCAGCAGCCCCCAAGGGGCAGATACGCAGTATTTT
CDR3 protein: CASSPQGADTQYF

D gene: NA
V gene: TRBV6-1
clone size: once
J gene: TRBJ1-2
CDR3 DNA: TGTGCCAGCAGTGAAGCCGAGACAGTATATGGCTACACCTTC
CDR3 protein: CASSEAETVYGYTF

D gene: TRBD2
V gene: TRBV5-4
clone size: few
J gene: TRBJ2-1
CDR3 DNA: TGTGCCAGCAGCCCGGGACTAGCGGGTTCGTACTACAATGAGCAGTTCTTC
CDR3 protein: CASSPGLAGSYYNEQFF

D gene: NA
V gene: TRBV4-1
clone size: NA
J gene: TRBJ2-7
CDR3 DNA: TGCGCCAGCAGCCTCGTCGGGGGTACGGGTCGCTACGAGCAGTACTTC
CDR3 protein: CASSLVGGTGRYEQYF

D gene: TRBD2
V gene: TRBV19
clone size: NA
J gene: TRBJ2-1
CDR3 DNA: TGTGCCAGTACCCTCGGGAGCGGGAGGCTCTACAATGAGCAGTTCTTC
CDR3 protein: CASTLGSGRLYNEQFF

D gene: NA
V gene: TRBV5-6
clone size: once
J gene: TRBJ1-4
CDR3 DNA: TGTGCCAGCAGCAGGGCGAGTGGCCGAACTAATGAAAAACTGTTTTTT
CDR3 protein: CASSRASGRTNEKLFF

D gene: NA
V gene: TRBV27
clone size: NA
J gene: TRBJ2-7
CDR3 DNA: TGTGCCAGCAGTTTCGGTGAGGCAGGGGCCTACGAGCAGTACTTC
CDR3 protein: CASSFGEAGAYEQYF

D gene: TRBD1
V gene: TRBV6-5
clone size: NA
J gene: TRBJ2-7
CDR3 DNA: TGTGCCAGCAGTCAACGGGACAGGGTCGGCGAGCAGTACTTC
CDR3 protein: CASSQRDRVGEQYF

D gene: TRBD2
V gene: TRBV9
clone size: NA
J gene: TRBJ2-1
CDR3 DNA: TGTGCCAGCAGCGTCGGGACTAGCGGGGGTGAGCAGTTCTTC
CDR3 protein: CASSVGTSGGEQFF

D gene: NA
V gene: TRBV2
clone size: once
J gene: TRBJ1-5
CDR3 DNA: TGTGCCAGCAGTTCTGGGAGGGTTGGGAATCAGCCCCAGCATTTT
CDR3 protein: CASSSGRVGNQPQHF

D gene: NA
V gene: TRBV5-8
clone size: NA
J gene: TRBJ2-3
CDR3 DNA: TGTGCCAGCAGCAGGGGGATCTTTTATACGCAGTATTTT
CDR3 protein: CASSRGIFYTQYF

D gene: TRBD2
V gene: TRBV7-8
clone size: NA
J gene: TRBJ2-4
CDR3 DNA: TGTGCCAGCTCGCGGACTAGCGGGGGCCCTCCGTACTTC
CDR3 protein: CASSRTSGGPPYF

D gene: TRBD1
V gene: TRBV10-2
clone size: NA
J gene: TRBJ2-7
CDR3 DNA: TGCGCCAGCAGTGAGTCGGGACAGGGGCGTCCCTACGAGCAGTACTTC
CDR3 protein: CASSESGQGRPYEQYF

D gene: NA
V gene: TRBV6-5
clone size: NA
J gene: TRBJ1-2
CDR3 DNA: TGTGCCAGCAGTTACTGGGGATTTAACTATGGCTACACCTTC
CDR3 protein: CASSYWGFNYGYTF

D gene: TRBD2
V gene: TRBV11-2
clone size: NA
J gene: TRBJ2-3
CDR3 DNA: TGTGCCAGCAGCCCGACGACTAGCGGGGCCACAGATACGCAGTATTTT
CDR3 protein: CASSPTTSGATDTQYF

D gene: TRBD1
V gene: TRBV19
clone size: NA
J gene: TRBJ1-2
CDR3 DNA: TGTGCCAGCAACAGAGGACCGGGACAGGGGGCCCTGACTAGAGGCTACACCTTC
CDR3 protein: CASNRGPGQGALTRGYTF

D gene: TRBD1
V gene: TRBV12-5
clone size: NA
J gene: TRBJ1-6
CDR3 DNA: TGTGCTAGTGGTTTGTGGGACAGGGCTAATTCACCCCTCCACTTT
CDR3 protein: CASGLWDRANSPLHF

D gene: NA
V gene: TRBV2
clone size: few
J gene: TRBJ1-1
CDR3 DNA: TGTGCCGGCAACAGGGACATGAACACTGAAGCTTTCTTT
CDR3 protein: CAGNRDMNTEAFF

D gene: NA
V gene: TRBV7-2
clone size: NA
J gene: TRBJ2-5
CDR3 DNA: TGTGCCAGCAGCATACAGGGAGGGGATGGAGAGACCCAGTACTTC
CDR3 protein: CASSIQGGDGETQYF

D gene: NA
V gene: TRBV6-1
clone size: once
J gene: TRBJ2-5
CDR3 DNA: TGTGCCAGCAGTGTCGACGGGGGAGGAAGGGCCAGGGAGTACTTC
CDR3 protein: CASSVDGGGRAREYF

D gene: TRBD2
V gene: TRBV6-4
clone size: NA
J gene: TRBJ2-3
CDR3 DNA: TGTGCCAGCAGTGAAGGGACTAGATCCACAGATACGCAGTATTTT
CDR3 protein: CASSEGTRSTDTQYF

D gene: NA
V gene: TRBV28
clone size: NA
J gene: TRBJ1-2
CDR3 DNA: TGTGCCAGCATGACCGAGACAGGCTATGGCTACACCTTC
CDR3 protein: CASMTETGYGYTF

D gene: NA
V gene: TRBV4-1
clone size: NA
J gene: TRBJ2-1
CDR3 DNA: TGCGCCAGCAGCCAACTACTACTGGTATCCTACAATGAGCAGTTCTTC
CDR3 protein: CASSQLLLVSYNEQFF

D gene: TRBD1
V gene: TRBV2
clone size: NA
J gene: TRBJ1-2
CDR3 DNA: TGTGCCAGCAGTCACCCGGACAGGGCCGGCTATGGCTACACCTTC
CDR3 protein: CASSHPDRAGYGYTF

D gene: NA
V gene: TRBV5-6
clone size: NA
J gene: TRBJ1-2
CDR3 DNA: TGTGCCAGCAGCCTCCCCCGGGGCGACGGCTACACCTTC
CDR3 protein: CASSLPRGDGYTF

D gene: NA
V gene: TRBV6-1
clone size: NA
J gene: TRBJ2-5
CDR3 DNA: TGTGCCAGCAACAGACTGGTCCTGGAGACCCAGTACTTC
CDR3 protein: CASNRLVLETQYF

D gene: NA
V gene: TRBV2
clone size: NA
J gene: TRBJ1-1
CDR3 DNA: TGTGCCAGCGGAAACCGGGACCCGAACACTGAAGCTTTCTTT
CDR3 protein: CASGNRDPNTEAFF

D gene: TRBD2
V gene: TRBV19
clone size: NA
J gene: TRBJ2-3
CDR3 DNA: TGTGCCAGTAGTAGGGACTACCCGGGGGGTGCAGATACGCAGTATTTT
CDR3 protein: CASSRDYPGGADTQYF

D gene: NA
V gene: TRBV5-1
clone size: NA
J gene: TRBJ2-1
CDR3 DNA: TGCGCCAGCAGCTTTGGCCGCGGGGATGAGCAGTTCTTC
CDR3 protein: CASSFGRGDEQFF

D gene: NA
V gene: TRBV5-1
clone size: NA
J gene: TRBJ1-6
CDR3 DNA: TGCGCCAGCAGCCTGGCCGCTGGTTCACCCCTCCACTTT
CDR3 protein: CASSLAAGSPLHF

D gene: TRBD2
V gene: TRBV7-9
clone size: NA
J gene: TRBJ2-3
CDR3 DNA: TGTGCCAGCAGCTTACATGGGACCGCGGGAGGCACAGATACGCAGTATTTT
CDR3 protein: CASSLHGTAGGTDTQYF

D gene: NA
V gene: TRBV30
clone size: NA
J gene: TRBJ1-3
CDR3 DNA: TGTGCCTGGAATGAGGGGCGGGGGGACACCATATATTTT
CDR3 protein: CAWNEGRGDTIYF

D gene: TRBD1
V gene: TRBV7-9
clone size: NA
J gene: TRBJ2-7
CDR3 DNA: TGTGCCAGCAGCTATCCGGGACAGGGGAGTGCCGAGCAGTACTTC
CDR3 protein: CASSYPGQGSAEQYF

D gene: TRBD2
V gene: TRBV7-2
clone size: NA
J gene: TRBJ2-3
CDR3 DNA: TGTGCCAGCAGCGTGACTAGCGGGAGTGTTGCAGATACGCAGTATTTT
CDR3 protein: CASSVTSGSVADTQYF

D gene: TRBD1
V gene: TRBV5-4
clone size: NA
J gene: TRBJ2-7
CDR3 DNA: TGTGCCAGCAGCGTGGGACAGGGAGGAGCGGGAGAGCAGTACTTC
CDR3 protein: CASSVGQGGAGEQYF

D gene: NA
V gene: TRBV10-3
clone size: NA
J gene: TRBJ1-4
CDR3 DNA: TGTGCCATCAGTGACCTCGGGAATGAAAAACTGTTTTTT
CDR3 protein: CAISDLGNEKLFF

D gene: TRBD1
V gene: TRBV27
clone size: NA
J gene: TRBJ1-4
CDR3 DNA: TGTGCCAGCAGTTTAACCGGGACAGGAGTCGAAAAACTGTTTTTT
CDR3 protein: CASSLTGTGVEKLFF